This T cell receptor (beta chain) emerged from a study of T cell repertoires in cytomegalovirus infection. TCRdb processed the reads anew with MiXCR; each CDR3 protein has one entry. The profile shows 40,000 to 55,000 distinct CDR3 sequences, 20% to 25% of them singletons. This clonotype was observed a handful of times. As yet, its antigen is unknown. This sequence was found in a human donor in good health (CMV status not recorded). Some clones in this sample may be carry-over from other donors' samples. The sample consisted of CD8+ T cells from cultured PBMCs, taken from culture after CMV antigen stimulation.

DNA of the CDR3: TGTGCCAGCAGCTTCGCGGTCTCCAAAGATACGCAGTATTTT. It specifies CASSFAVSKDTQYF. The V call is TRBV7-9, the J call TRBJ2-3, with no clear D. Germline loops: CDR1 SEHNR, CDR2 FQNEAQ (reference sequence). The CDR3 sequence is 14 residues long. The V gene lost 3 bases and the J gene lost 5 bases, with 12 bases spanning the gap.